This T cell receptor beta chain was profiled in a study of blood T cell repertoires in COVID-19. Study summary: Sites in the United States, Italy and Spain provided acute and convalescent COVID-19 samples. Sources were T cells, B-cell-depleted T cells, or PBMCs; the material itself was cDNA or gDNA.

The CDR3 spans 16 residues. CDR1 is LNHDA, CDR2 SQIVND, per germline (reference sequence). J was trimmed by 6 bases and V by 1 base; bases with no gene match: 8. This clone was seen a handful of times. Measured with immunoSEQ multiplex PCR; TCRdb has only the in-frame clones, and not every one. The repertoire holds some 87,000 clones, about 81% seen once, with about 13% in the top ten. The receptor was isolated from a human donor in a cohort sampled during active COVID-19. The V and J genes are TRBV19 and TRBJ1-5; 8 bases align to TRBD1. Sequences were obtained from peripheral blood. CDR3 sequence reads: CASSIGGRGRGQPQHF. Here the CDR3 DNA reads TGTGCCAGTAGTATAGGCGGCAGGGGGCGAGGTCAGCCCCAGCATTTT. Variable domain in full (rest from reference TRBV19 and TRBJ1-5): DGGITQSPKYLFRKEGQNVTLSCEQNLNHDAMYWYRQDPGQGLRLIYYSQIVNDFQKGDIAEGYSVSREKKESFPLTVTSAQKNPTAFYLCASSIGGRGRGQPQHFGDGTRLSIL.